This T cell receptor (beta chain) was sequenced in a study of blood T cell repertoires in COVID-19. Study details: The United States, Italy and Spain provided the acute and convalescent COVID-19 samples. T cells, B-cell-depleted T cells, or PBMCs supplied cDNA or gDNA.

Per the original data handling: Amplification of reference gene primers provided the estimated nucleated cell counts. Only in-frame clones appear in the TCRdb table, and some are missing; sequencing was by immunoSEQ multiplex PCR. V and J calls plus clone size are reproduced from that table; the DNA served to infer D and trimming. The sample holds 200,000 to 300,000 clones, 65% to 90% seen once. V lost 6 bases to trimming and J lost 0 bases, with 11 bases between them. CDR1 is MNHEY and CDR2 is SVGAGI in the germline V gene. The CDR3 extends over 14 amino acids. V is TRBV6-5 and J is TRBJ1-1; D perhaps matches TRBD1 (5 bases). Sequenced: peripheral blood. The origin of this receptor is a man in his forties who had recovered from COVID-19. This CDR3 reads CASRTTGMNTEAFF. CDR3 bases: TGTGCCAGCAGGACCACAGGTATGAACACTGAAGCTTTCTTT.